What follows are 5 T cell receptor beta chains derived from one specimen sequenced in a study of T cell responses to AZD1222 COVID-19 vaccine. TCRdb's copy holds only in-frame clones and misses some; the assay was immunoSEQ multiplex PCR. The sample has about 150,000 clones, approximately 87% seen once. Sequencing was performed on peripheral blood, taken on day 0 of MenACWY control vaccination. Receptors were obtained from an adult in good health.

As concerns this clone: The sample contains more than one DNA sequence encoding this CDR3. The rearrangement uses TRBV7-2 and TRBJ1-3; no clear D. Germline CDR1 SGHTA, CDR2 FQGNSA. Trimming cost V 5 bases and J 2 bases, with 7 bases left between them. This CDR3 region has 13 residues. This chain's CDR3 is CASSPSPGNTIYF. CDR3 in DNA: TGTGCCAGCAGCCCCTCCCCTGGAAACACCATATATTTT.

The chain combines TRBV28 with TRBJ2-7; D is unclear. CDR3 length: 14 residues. Germline V lookup: CDR1 MDHEN, CDR2 SYDVKM. The V and J ends lost 5 bases and 5 bases respectively, with 16 bases between them. CDR3 region: CASSPAPFLDEQYV. CDR3 coding DNA: TGTGCCAGCAGTCCTGCCCCATTCCTGGACGAGCAGTACGTC.

This clone was seen once. CDR3 residues: CASSVIGSPYTGELFF. As DNA, the CDR3 is TGTGCCAGCAGCGTAATAGGCAGCCCTTACACCGGGGAGCTGTTTTTT. This chain joins TRBV9 and TRBJ2-2; D unclear. The CDR3 loop spans 16 amino acids. Trimming took off 1 base at V and 3 bases at J, with 13 bases between the two ends. Germline CDR1 and CDR2: SGDLS and YYNGEE.

This clone was seen once. The rearrangement joins TRBV27 to TRBJ1-4, with 8 bases aligning to TRBD1. Germline V lookup: CDR1 MNHEY, CDR2 SMNVEV (reference sequence). The CDR3 totals 14 residues. V lost 6 bases to trimming and J lost 4 bases; unmatched junction nucleotides: 4. The CDR3 protein is CASRGQVNNEKLFF. Here the CDR3 DNA reads TGTGCCAGCAGGGGACAGGTTAATAATGAAAAACTGTTTTTT.

The CDR3 DNA reads as TGTGCCAGCAGCTTTGGAGCGGGAGGTAGAGAGACCCAGTACTTC. It encodes CASSFGAGGRETQYF. V and J are TRBV7-2 and TRBJ2-5, with 9 positions matching TRBD2. Germline V gene sequence: CDR1 SGHTA, CDR2 FQGNSA. V trimming: 3 bases; J trimming: 4 bases; junction bases outside the gene matches: 6. This CDR3 region has 15 residues.